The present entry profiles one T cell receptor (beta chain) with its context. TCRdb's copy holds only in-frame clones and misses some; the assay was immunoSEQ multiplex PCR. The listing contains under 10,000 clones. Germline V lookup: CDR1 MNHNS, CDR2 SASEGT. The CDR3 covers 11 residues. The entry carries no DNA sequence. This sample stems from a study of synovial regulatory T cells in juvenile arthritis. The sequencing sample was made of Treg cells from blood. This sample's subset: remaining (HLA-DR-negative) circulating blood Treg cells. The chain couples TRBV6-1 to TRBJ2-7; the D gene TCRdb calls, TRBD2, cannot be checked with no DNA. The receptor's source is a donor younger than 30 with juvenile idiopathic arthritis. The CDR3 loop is CASLSSYEQYF.